Below, one TCR beta chain is given with its context. This sample stems from a study of blood T cell repertoires in COVID-19. Only in-frame clones appear in the TCRdb table, and some are missing; sequencing was by immunoSEQ multiplex PCR. The sample shows hundreds of thousands of clones, 88% of them seen only once. CDR3 size: 15 residues. The V gene end was trimmed by 4 bases and the J gene end by 2 bases; junction bases not matched to a gene: 6. CDR1 SGHAT and CDR2 FQNNGV come from the germline V gene. Source material: PBMCs or T cells enriched from blood (not recorded which). This chain joins TRBV11-2 and TRBJ2-3, with TRBD2 matching over 7 bases. The TCR originated in a woman between 50 and 59 years old who had recovered from COVID-19. Here the CDR3 reads CASSSGAGFTDTQYF. CDR3 coding DNA: TGTGCCAGCAGCTCCGGAGCGGGGTTCACAGATACGCAGTATTTT.